A single sample is the source of the 32 T cell receptor beta chains below, sequenced in a study of technical replicates of blood from several donors. The protocol was immunoSEQ multiplex PCR, while the TCRdb copy is restricted to in-frame clones and leaves out a portion. The profile shows about 57,000 clones, around 90% of them singletons. The sample consisted of PBMCs. The source of these receptors is a human donor in good health. Some clones in this sample may be carry-over from other donors' samples.

V is TRBV6-6 and J is TRBJ1-4; tentatively, D is TRBD1 (5 bases). Deletions cut 2 bases from V and 6 bases from J, with 10 bases between. The CDR3 length is 14 residues. Germline-derived CDR1 and CDR2 are MNHNY and SVGAGI (reference sequence). The chain's CDR3 is CASSYGAQHEKLFF. The CDR3 DNA sequence: TGTGCCAGCAGTTACGGGGCCCAACATGAAAAACTGTTTTTT.

The gene calls are TRBV10-3 and TRBJ2-5; D possibly corresponds to TRBD1 (6 bases). Germline-derived CDR1 and CDR2 are ENHRY and SYGVKD. The CDR3 consists of 16 residues. V lost 6 bases, J lost 2 bases, and 19 bases lay in between. CDR3 loop: CAIRSTRLGGQETQYF. For the CDR3, the DNA is TGTGCCATCAGAAGTACTAGGTTAGGGGGTCAAGAGACCCAGTACTTC.

The V call is TRBV10-2, the J call TRBJ1-5; D gene uncertain. The germline V and J ends were trimmed by 4 bases and 3 bases, with 7 bases remaining between them. The germline V gene encodes CDR1 WSHSY and CDR2 SAAADI. The CDR3 runs 13 residues. The CDR3 here is CASSAGINQPQHF. CDR3 nucleotides: TGCGCCAGCAGTGCAGGAATCAATCAGCCCCAGCATTTT.

The V and J genes are TRBV29-1 and TRBJ2-5; TRBD1 agrees at 7 bases. V shed 4 bases, J shed 7 bases, and the junction held 15 bases outside the gene matches. Germline assignment: CDR1 SQVTM and CDR2 ANQGSEA. The CDR3 sequence is 15 residues long. Here the CDR3 reads CSVAYGQVKKGTQYF. The CDR3 coding sequence is TGCAGCGTTGCTTATGGACAGGTGAAAAAGGGGACCCAGTACTTC. Full variable domain (remainder filled in from reference TRBV29-1 and TRBJ2-5): SAVISQKPSRDICQRGTSLTIQCQVDSQVTMMFWYRQQPGQSLTLIATANQGSEATYESGFVIDKFPISRPNLTFSTLTVSNMSPEDSSIYLCSVAYGQVKKGTQYFGPGTRLLVL.

The genes are TRBV13 and TRBJ1-6, with D perhaps matching TRBD1 (6 bases). The ends were cut back, 7 bases at V and 7 bases at J, with 14 bases in the middle. Per germline, CDR1 PRHDT and CDR2 FYEKMQ (reference sequence). The CDR3 contains 14 residues. The CDR3, as DNA: TGTGCCAGCACTAGGGGGACCGGCAATTCACCCCTCCACTTT. Translated: CASTRGTGNSPLHF.

This clone appeared once. The CDR3 region is CASRPPGQGVSGELFF. The CDR3 nucleotides read TGTGCCAGCAGACCTCCGGGACAGGGGGTTTCCGGGGAGCTGTTTTTT. The genes are TRBV7-8 and TRBJ2-2, with 11 positions matching TRBD1. This CDR3 contains 16 residues. The V and J ends lost 6 bases and 6 bases, in that order; junction bases with no gene match: 9. Per the germline V gene, CDR1 is SGHVS and CDR2 is FQNEAQ. The entire variable domain, with the rest obtained from reference TRBV7-8 and TRBJ2-2, is as follows: GAGVSQSPRYKVAKRGQDVALRCDPISGHVSLFWYQQALGQGPEFLTYFQNEAQLDKSGLPSDRFFAERPEGSVSTLKIQRTQQEDSAVYLCASRPPGQGVSGELFFGEGSRLTVL.

This chain connects TRBV7-9 to TRBJ2-7, with a possible D match to TRBD2 (5 bases). CDR3 length: 15 amino acids. V lost 5 bases to trimming and J lost 3 bases, with 17 bases between them. Per germline, CDR1 SEHNR and CDR2 FQNEAQ (reference sequence). Here the CDR3 reads CASSARSSGVYEQYF. DNA of the CDR3: TGTGCCAGCAGCGCCCGCAGCTCCGGGGTCTACGAGCAGTACTTC.

This rearrangement joins TRBV30 to TRBJ1-1; the D is unclear. The germline CDR1 and CDR2 sequences are GTSNPN and SVGIG (reference sequence). This CDR3 contains 11 residues. Trimming stripped 3 bases from V and 10 bases from J, with 12 bases between. Here the CDR3 reads CAWSANARAFF. In nucleotides, the CDR3 is TGTGCCTGGAGCGCTAACGCCCGAGCTTTCTTT.

The chain joins TRBV30 to TRBJ2-7; a possible D gene is TRBD2 (5 bases). Trimming stripped 2 bases from V and 0 bases from J, with 11 bases between. Germline V gene lookup returns CDR1 GTSNPN and CDR2 SVGIG (reference sequence). This CDR3 is 14 amino acids long. The CDR3 region is CAWSLGAASYEQYF. The CDR3 nucleotides read TGTGCCTGGAGTCTTGGAGCGGCCTCCTACGAGCAGTACTTC.

In this sample, this clone turned up a few times. The chain couples TRBV10-3 to TRBJ2-7; 7 bases line up with TRBD2. V was clipped by 8 bases and J by 7 bases; unmatched bases: 2. Germline V gene lookup returns CDR1 ENHRY and CDR2 SYGVKD. This CDR3 has 10 residues. The CDR3 nucleotides are TGTGCCATCGGGACTACAGAGCAGTACTTC. Translated: CAIGTTEQYF.

The chain carries TRBV27 and TRBJ2-3, with TRBD1 identical over 10 bases. The CDR3 covers 15 residues. Germline-derived CDR1 and CDR2 are MNHEY and SMNVEV (reference sequence). V was clipped by 2 bases and J by 6 bases; unmatched bases: 5. Here the CDR3 reads CASSLRDRGRDTQYF. For the CDR3, the DNA is TGTGCCAGCAGTTTACGGGACAGGGGAAGGGATACGCAGTATTTT.

The rearrangement joins TRBV10-3 to TRBJ1-2; D gene uncertain. Looked up from germline, CDR1 is ENHRY and CDR2 is SYGVKD. Trimming cost V 4 bases and J 8 bases, with 11 bases left between them. The CDR3 contains 12 residues. In nucleotides, the CDR3 is TGTGCCATCAGTGTTGAAGAGGTCGGCTACACCTTC. This translates into CAISVEEVGYTF.

The chain employs TRBV7-2 and TRBJ2-1, with 9 bases lining up with TRBD2. Germline CDR1 and CDR2: SGHTA and FQGNSA. V lost 5 bases and J lost 6; bases outside the gene matches: 11. There are 16 residues in the CDR3. The CDR3 reads CASSLQPTSGFNEQFF. Written as DNA, the CDR3 is TGTGCCAGCAGCCTCCAACCTACTAGCGGGTTCAATGAGCAGTTCTTC. Looking up the rest from reference TRBV7-2 and TRBJ2-1 gives the full variable domain: GAGVSQSPSNKVTEKGKDVELRCDPISGHTALYWYRQSLGQGLEFLIYFQGNSAPDKSGLPSDRFSAERTGGSVSTLTIQRTQQEDSAVYLCASSLQPTSGFNEQFFGPGTRLTVL.

This rearrangement joins TRBV6-6 to TRBJ1-1, with a tentative D call TRBD1 (6 bases). The germline gives CDR1 MNHNY, CDR2 SVGAGI (reference sequence). The ends were cut back, 6 bases at V and 1 base at J, with 12 bases in the middle. This CDR3 is 14 amino acids long. CDR3 region: CASRTGTPNTEAFF. The CDR3 coding sequence is TGTGCCAGCAGGACCGGGACACCGAACACTGAAGCTTTCTTT.

V usage is TRBV7-7 and J usage is TRBJ2-3, with TRBD2 matching over 8 bases. Trimming took 1 base from V and 4 from J; bases not matched to a gene: 7. The length of the CDR3 is 16 residues. Germline-derived CDR1 and CDR2 are SSHAT and FNYEAQ (reference sequence). The DNA of the CDR3 is TGTGCCAGCAGCTTAGGACTAGCGAAGGGGGCAGATACGCAGTATTTT. This codes for CASSLGLAKGADTQYF.

V usage is TRBV11-2 and J usage is TRBJ2-7; 7 nucleotides match TRBD2. J was trimmed by 7 bases and V by 4 bases; bases with no gene match: 10. Germline loops: CDR1 SGHAT, CDR2 FQNNGV. The CDR3 has 14 amino acids. Here the CDR3 reads CASSWGGPLGEQYF. The CDR3 DNA reads as TGTGCCAGCAGCTGGGGGGGACCCCTAGGGGAGCAGTACTTC. Full variable domain (remainder filled in from reference TRBV11-2 and TRBJ2-7): EAGVAQSPRYKIIEKRQSVAFWCNPISGHATLYWYQQILGQGPKLLIQFQNNGVVDDSQLPKDRFSAERLKGVDSTLKIQPAKLEDSAVYLCASSWGGPLGEQYFGPGTRLTVT.

The chain joins TRBV29-1 to TRBJ2-3, with 10 bases that match TRBD2. The CDR3 totals 16 residues. Germline V gives CDR1 SQVTM, CDR2 ANQGSEA. V lost 3 bases, J lost 5 bases, and 11 bases stayed unmatched. The CDR3 nucleotides are TGCAGCGTTGACGGCCTAGCGGGAGTTGTTCGAGATACGCAGTATTTT. This sequence encodes CSVDGLAGVVRDTQYF.

About this clone: The same CDR3 arises from other DNA sequences in this sample as well. The chain couples TRBV15 to TRBJ1-4, with 11 bases that match TRBD1. V was pared by 0 bases and J by 8 bases, with 2 bases of the junction left unmatched. The germline V gene encodes CDR1 LNHNV and CDR2 YYDKDF (reference sequence). The CDR3 contains 15 residues. The DNA for the CDR3 is TGTGCCACCAGCAGAGACGGGACAGGGGGGGAAAAACTGTTTTTT. It codes for CATSRDGTGGEKLFF.

The rearrangement links TRBV29-1 to TRBJ1-2; TRBD1 matches at 7 bases. Germline V CDR1 and CDR2: SQVTM, ANQGSEA. This CDR3 is 12 amino acids long. Losses at the gene ends were 7 bases for V and 8 bases for J; bases not matched to a gene: 10. CDR3 loop: CSGDTGVGGYTF. The CDR3 DNA reads TGCAGCGGCGATACAGGGGTCGGAGGCTACACCTTC.

The chain joins TRBV29-1 to TRBJ2-3; 15 bases agree with TRBD2. Trimming took 3 bases from V and 5 from J; bases not matched to a gene: 6. This CDR3 is 16 amino acids long. Germline CDR1 is SQVTM and CDR2 is ANQGSEA. CDR3 nucleotide sequence: TGCAGCGTTGATGGACTAGCGGGGGGGCTCGGAGATACGCAGTATTTT. Residues: CSVDGLAGGLGDTQYF.

V is TRBV7-2 and J is TRBJ2-5; D is possibly TRBD2 (5 bases). Trimming took off 5 bases at V and 6 bases at J, with 10 bases between the two ends. Germline CDR1 reads SGHTA; CDR2 reads FQGNSA. This CDR3 has 12 amino acids. CDR3 nucleotides: TGTGCCAGCAGCCAAAGCGGACAGACCCAGTACTTC. Translating it yields CASSQSGQTQYF. The variable domain in full, completed from reference TRBV7-2 and TRBJ2-5, reads GAGVSQSPSNKVTEKGKDVELRCDPISGHTALYWYRQSLGQGLEFLIYFQGNSAPDKSGLPSDRFSAERTGGSVSTLTIQRTQQEDSAVYLCASSQSGQTQYFGPGTRLLVL.

The chain is built from TRBV5-6 and TRBJ1-1, with D maybe TRBD1 (5 bases). This CDR3 has 12 residues. CDR1 is SGHDT and CDR2 is YYEEEE in the germline V gene. V shed 6 bases and J shed 1 base, with 7 bases lying between them. CDR3 nucleotide sequence: TGTGCCAGCAACCAGGGGAACACTGAAGCTTTCTTT. It codes for CASNQGNTEAFF.

The chain recombines TRBV7-9 with TRBJ1-2, with D hard to call. The ends were cut back, 2 bases at V and 7 bases at J, with 5 bases in the middle. The length of the CDR3 is 11 residues. CDR1 SEHNR and CDR2 FQNEAQ come from the germline V gene (reference sequence). The CDR3 is CASSLMSGYTF. DNA for the CDR3: TGTGCCAGCAGCTTAATGAGTGGCTACACCTTC.

The chain links TRBV6-4 to TRBJ2-2, with TRBD1 matching over 7 bases. Germline CDR1 is MRHNA and CDR2 is SNTAGT. V dropped 6 bases and J dropped 4; count of bases not matched to a gene: 2. The CDR3 loop spans 13 amino acids. The CDR3 here is CASRPGGTGELFF. The CDR3 bases are TGTGCCAGCAGACCAGGGGGCACCGGGGAGCTGTTTTTT.

The chain employs TRBV29-1 and TRBJ1-4; 8 bases map to TRBD1. CDR3 size: 13 residues. The V gene's germline CDR1 is SQVTM and CDR2 ANQGSEA. Losses at the gene ends were 7 bases for V and 8 bases for J; bases not matched to a gene: 9. The CDR3 sequence: CSGARGRGEKLFF. CDR3 nucleotide sequence: TGCAGCGGAGCCAGGGGGCGCGGGGAAAAACTGTTTTTT.

This clone showed up just once. V and J are TRBV18 and TRBJ1-2; D is possibly TRBD1 (6 bases). Germline lookup yields CDR1 KGHSH and CDR2 LQKENI. The CDR3 runs to 14 residues. V was clipped by 3 bases and J by 2 bases, with 10 bases between them. DNA of the CDR3: TGTGCCAGCTCACCTGACAGGAACAACTATGGCTACACCTTC. Protein product: CASSPDRNNYGYTF.

The CDR3 DNA reads as TGTGCCACCAGCAGGCCCTATAGCGGGGGCGTCTATGAGCAGTTCTTC. Its translation: CATSRPYSGGVYEQFF. The gene calls are TRBV15 and TRBJ2-1, with 9 bases matching TRBD2. Trimming removed 3 bases from V and 8 bases from J; junction bases left unmatched: 11. CDR1 and CDR2 from the germline V gene are LNHNV and YYDKDF (reference sequence). The CDR3 is made up of 16 amino acids.

CDR3 protein: CASRPSGQPNQPQHF. DNA of the CDR3: TGTGCCAGTAGACCTTCAGGGCAACCTAATCAGCCCCAGCATTTT. The genes are TRBV19 and TRBJ1-5; possible D gene TRBD1, 5 bases. Germline V lookup: CDR1 LNHDA, CDR2 SQIVND (reference sequence). The CDR3 contains 15 residues. Trimming removed 6 bases from V and 4 bases from J, with 16 bases in between. Filled out from reference TRBV19 and TRBJ1-5, the complete variable domain reads DGGITQSPKYLFRKEGQNVTLSCEQNLNHDAMYWYRQDPGQGLRLIYYSQIVNDFQKGDIAEGYSVSREKKESFPLTVTSAQKNPTAFYLCASRPSGQPNQPQHFGDGTRLSIL.

The chain recombines TRBV4-1 with TRBJ2-5; 14 bases agree with TRBD2. After removal of 0 bases from V and 5 bases from J, the junction contained 14 bases not matched to a gene. Germline CDR1 reads MGHRA; CDR2 reads YSYEKL. The CDR3 loop spans 20 amino acids. The CDR3: CASSQDGTSGRSFRSETQYF. The CDR3 DNA is TGCGCCAGCAGCCAAGATGGGACTAGCGGGAGATCTTTTCGTTCGGAGACCCAGTACTTC.

The chain carries TRBV5-1 and TRBJ2-3; the match to TRBD1 covers 7 bases. The V gene end was trimmed by 4 bases and the J gene end by 3 bases; junction bases not matched to a gene: 8. The germline gives CDR1 SGHRS, CDR2 YFSETQ. The length of the CDR3 is 15 residues. The CDR3: CASSQYSGGTDTQYF. DNA for the CDR3: TGCGCCAGCAGCCAATATTCAGGGGGAACAGATACGCAGTATTTT.

The rearrangement joins TRBV12-2 to TRBJ2-3; the tabulated D call, TRBD2, remains unverified against the DNA. TRBV12-2 is labeled a pseudogene. CDR3 size: 16 residues. In DNA form, the CDR3 reads TGTGCAAGTCGCAGCCGGACTAGCGGATCGACAGATACGCAGTATTTT. This encodes CASRSRTSGSTDTQYF.

The J gene is TRBJ2-1, the V gene TRBV4-3, with a tentative D call TRBD1 (6 bases). The CDR3 contains 14 residues. V lost 2 bases to trimming and J lost 4 bases, with 9 bases between them. Germline V gives CDR1 LGHNA, CDR2 YSLEER. CDR3 in amino acids: CASSQRTEYNEQFF. CDR3 in DNA: TGCGCCAGCAGCCAAAGGACAGAATACAATGAGCAGTTCTTC.